This entry describes one T cell receptor (beta chain). Germline values: CDR1 MNHEY, CDR2 SVGAGI. Trimming shortened V by 6 bases and J by 2 bases, and 4 bases separated the two germline ends. The CDR3 extends over 11 amino acids. This record comes from a study of blood T cell repertoires in COVID-19. Study in general: COVID-19 samples, acute and convalescent, were from the United States, Italy and Spain. Sources were T cells, B-cell-depleted T cells, or PBMCs; the material itself was cDNA or gDNA.

Original data processing: Amplification from reference gene primers served as the basis for estimated nucleated cell counts. TCRdb's copy holds only in-frame clones and misses some; the assay was immunoSEQ multiplex PCR. The V and J calls and the clone size are those of that table, but D and trimming were determined from the DNA. The sample contains more than 75,000 clones, more than 75% of which appear only once. The material sequenced was peripheral blood. The clonotype originates from a woman aged 70-85 years with acute or convalescent COVID-19. The chain has TRBV6-5 and TRBJ1-2, with D uncertain. The CDR3 bases are TGTGCCAGCAGCGTGAACTATGGCTACACCTTC. This encodes CASSVNYGYTF.